This T cell receptor beta chain came from a study of blood T cell repertoires in COVID-19. Study as a whole: Spain, Italy and the United States supplied samples that represented acute and convalescent COVID-19.

Sequencing was performed with immunoSEQ multiplex PCR; in TCRdb, only in-frame clones are kept and a portion is missing. This repertoire shows 150,000 or so clones, roughly 85% found once; its top ten account for over 2.5%. The CDR3 has 15 residues. Germline values: CDR1 KGHDR, CDR2 SFDVKD. The V and J ends lost 5 bases and 3 bases respectively, with 12 bases between them. This TCR was sampled from a woman between 50 and 59 years old who had recovered from COVID-19. This chain connects TRBV24-1 to TRBJ1-4, with D unresolved. Source material: PBMCs or T cells enriched from blood (not recorded which). The CDR3 nucleotides are TGTGCCACCAGTGGCTCCTGGGGAGCTAATGAAAAACTGTTTTTT. Residues: CATSGSWGANEKLFF.